This T cell receptor (beta chain) was documented in a study of cytomegalovirus exposure and HLA in healthy donors. Vbeta (60) and Jbeta (13) primers were used in the PCR. Only in-frame clones appear in the TCRdb table, and some are missing; sequencing was by immunoSEQ multiplex PCR. This table has fewer than 120,000 clones, over 60% appearing once. V trimming: 1 base; J trimming: 3 bases; junction bases outside the gene matches: 5. The CDR3 contains 16 residues. Germline V gene sequence: CDR1 MGHRA, CDR2 YSYEKL. The chain is built from TRBV4-1 and TRBJ2-3, with 9 bases identical to TRBD2. Sequencing was done on a sample of PBMCs. The receptor was derived from a man aged 25 to 40 in good health and CMV-seropositive. The CDR3 spells CASSQGRGGGTDTQYF. The CDR3 nucleotides read TGCGCCAGCAGCCAAGGGCGGGGGGGCGGTACAGATACGCAGTATTTT.